This is a list of T cell receptor beta chains from one sample in a study of CD8 T cells in ankylosing spondylitis. One entry per CDR3 protein results from TCRdb running MiXCR on the 5' RACE reads. The table lists 200,000 to 250,000 distinct CDR3 sequences, about 11% of them singletons. Sequencing input: blood, either unsorted or a sorted T cell fraction (not recorded which). These receptors all stem from a male donor with ankylosing spondylitis or in good health (not recorded which). CDR3s include the opening cysteine and the closing phenylalanine or tryptophan. D genes are given only for firm matches. Some rows have no size entry. The others give once, few or many, or a class for an expanded clone.

d_gene	v_gene	j_gene	abundance	CDR3aa	CDR3nt
-	TRBV11-2	TRBJ2-3	few	CASSSTRVTDTQYF	TGTGCCAGCAGCTCAACCAGGGTCACAGATACGCAGTATTTT
-	TRBV5-1	TRBJ2-3	many	CASSLVPGSDTQYF	TGCGCCAGCAGCTTGGTCCCGGGGTCAGATACGCAGTATTTT
TRBD1	TRBV20-1	TRBJ2-5	many	CSANRDSQETQYF	TGCAGTGCTAACCGGGACAGCCAAGAGACCCAGTACTTC
TRBD2	TRBV27	TRBJ2-7	many	CASRNRSGGFPSNEQYF	TGTGCCAGCAGGAATCGTAGCGGGGGGTTCCCTTCGAACGAGCAGTACTTC
-	TRBV7-9	TRBJ2-7	few	CASNPPEGSHFF	TGTGCCAGCAACCCACCCGAGGGGTCTCACTTCTTC
TRBD2	TRBV5-1	TRBJ2-5	-	CASSLGGGGQETQYF	TGCGCCAGCAGCTTGGGCGGGGGGGGACAAGAGACCCAGTACTTC
TRBD1	TRBV6-1	TRBJ1-2	few	CASWMPGQGGNGYTF	TGTGCCAGCTGGATGCCGGGACAGGGAGGGAATGGCTACACCTTC
TRBD2	TRBV3-1	TRBJ2-5	few	CASSHGLAGLKETQYF	TGTGCCAGCAGCCACGGACTAGCGGGGTTGAAAGAGACCCAGTACTTC
-	TRBV3-1	TRBJ2-1	many	CASSQSRGQFF	TGTGCCAGCAGCCAGTCTCGGGGGCAGTTCTTC
TRBD1	TRBV6-6	TRBJ1-5	few	CASRQGENQPQHF	TGTGCCAGTAGACAGGGTGAAAATCAGCCCCAGCATTTT
-	TRBV6-1	TRBJ2-2	many	CASSELQAGELFF	TGTGCCAGCAGTGAGCTTCAGGCCGGGGAGCTGTTTTTT
-	TRBV7-2	TRBJ2-5	many	CASSAYQETQYF	TGTGCCAGCAGCGCCTACCAAGAGACCCAGTACTTC
-	TRBV20-1	TRBJ1-4	-	CSAQGPGKLFF	TGCAGTGCCCAGGGCCCGGGGAAACTGTTTTTT
TRBD2	TRBV10-3	TRBJ2-1	many	CAISEPTSGVYNEQFF	TGTGCCATCAGTGAACCGACTAGCGGGGTCTACAATGAGCAGTTCTTC
TRBD2	TRBV5-1	TRBJ2-1	few	CASSEGTSGGESSYNEQFF	TGCGCCAGCAGCGAGGGGACTAGCGGGGGGGAGAGCTCCTACAATGAGCAGTTCTTC
-	TRBV7-9	TRBJ2-1	many	CASSPSGTVYNEQFF	TGTGCCAGCAGCCCGAGCGGGACAGTGTACAATGAGCAGTTCTTC
TRBD1	TRBV9	TRBJ2-7	many	CASSVDRGVGSYEQYF	TGTGCCAGCAGCGTGGACAGGGGAGTCGGGTCCTACGAGCAGTACTTC
-	TRBV12-3/TRBV12-4	TRBJ2-7	-	CASSPQGPSGSYEQYF	TGTGCCAGCAGCCCGCAGGGTCCGTCGGGTTCCTACGAGCAGTACTTC
-	TRBV6-5	TRBJ1-1	few	CASRSQGSEAFF	TGTGCCAGCAGGTCTCAGGGTTCGGAAGCTTTCTTT
TRBD1	TRBV9	TRBJ1-5	-	CASSNGQGERPQHF	TGTGCCAGCAGCAATGGACAGGGGGAACGGCCCCAGCATTTT
-	TRBV20-1	TRBJ1-1	-	CSARVGHFPEAFF	TGCAGTGCTAGAGTTGGACATTTTCCTGAAGCTTTCTTT
TRBD1	TRBV5-1	TRBJ2-1	few	CASSLELGQGVAGSSYNEQFF	TGCGCCAGCAGCTTGGAATTAGGACAGGGGGTAGCGGGAAGCTCCTACAATGAGCAGTTCTTC
-	TRBV25-1	TRBJ2-1	many	CASSEVQINEQFF	TGTGCCAGCAGTGAGGTACAGATAAATGAGCAGTTCTTC